The following is a T cell receptor (beta chain) sequence with its context. In blood CD8+ and CD4+ T cells, TCR beta underwent sequencing. While serving as controls, healthy donors were matched for age and sex. This specimen belongs to a study of CD8 T cells in Susac syndrome. RNA in amounts of about 0.5 to 1 ug was reverse transcribed with random hexamers. immunoSEQ multiplex PCR amplified TCR beta CDR3 across 54 Vbeta, 13 Jbeta. TCRdb called the immunoSEQ multiplex PCR reads again in MiXCR, with one record for every CDR3 protein. The sample lists about 19,000 distinct CDR3 sequences; roughly 96% were seen once. V was pared by 1 base and J by 0 bases, with 3 bases between. Germline lookup yields CDR1 MGHDK and CDR2 SYGVNS. This CDR3 has 13 amino acids.

The chain links TRBV25-1 to TRBJ1-1; the D is unclear. Sequencing was carried out using CD8+ T cells from PBMCs. The TCR originated in a human donor in good health. The CDR3 region is CASSEFVNTEAFF. Written as DNA, the CDR3 is TGTGCCAGCAGTGAATTTGTGAACACTGAAGCTTTCTTT.